This T cell receptor (beta chain) originates from a study of CD8 T cells in Susac syndrome. Sequencing targeted TCR beta in blood CD8+ and CD4+ T cells. The study's findings and limits: As acknowledged by the study, its TCR sequencing and HLA analysis included a relatively small number of individuals. In total CD8+ repertoires, some 15 Susac-specific public clones were found, and in CD8+ TEMRA repertoires, roughly 5 were found.

RNA was extracted with the RNeasy kit, and a quantity of about 0.45 to 1 ug was reverse transcribed using random hexamers. It was immunoSEQ multiplex PCR that amplified TCR beta CDR3 across 54 Vbeta and 13 Jbeta. TCRdb reprocessed the immunoSEQ multiplex PCR reads via MiXCR and lists one record per CDR3 protein. Here the sample spans 95,000 to 150,000 distinct CDR3 sequences, 90% to 95% being singletons. Remarks on this clonotype: The target antigen is unknown.

This TCR came from a human donor with Susac syndrome. The sample was CD8+ T cells from PBMCs.

Here the CDR3 DNA reads TGTGCCAGCAGCTTGGACAGGGGGATCGAGCAGTACTTC. It encodes CASSLDRGIEQYF. The J gene is TRBJ2-7, the V gene TRBV7-6, with 10 bases aligning to TRBD1. CDR3 length: 13 amino acids. The V and J ends lost 3 bases and 6 bases, in that order; junction bases with no gene match: 2. The germline V gene has CDR1 SGHVS and CDR2 FNYEAQ.